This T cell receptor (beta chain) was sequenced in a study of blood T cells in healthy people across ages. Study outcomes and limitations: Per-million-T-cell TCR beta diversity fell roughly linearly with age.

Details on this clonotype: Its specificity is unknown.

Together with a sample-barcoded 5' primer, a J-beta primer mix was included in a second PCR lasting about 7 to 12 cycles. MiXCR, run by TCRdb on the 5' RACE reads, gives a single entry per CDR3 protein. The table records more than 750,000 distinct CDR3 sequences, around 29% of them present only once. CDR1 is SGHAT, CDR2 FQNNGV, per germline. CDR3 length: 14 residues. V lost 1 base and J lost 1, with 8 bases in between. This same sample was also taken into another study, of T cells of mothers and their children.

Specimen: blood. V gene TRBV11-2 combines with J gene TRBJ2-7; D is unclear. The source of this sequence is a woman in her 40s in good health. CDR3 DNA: TGTGCCAGCAGCTTAGCTCACGGATCCTACGAGCAGTACTTC. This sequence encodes CASSLAHGSYEQYF.